The rows below give T cell receptor beta chains drawn from one sample of a study of low-dose radiotherapy and immunotherapy resistance in tumors. TCRdb fed the reads into MiXCR, producing one record per CDR3 protein. Of tens of thousands of distinct CDR3 sequences in the sample, under 25% are singletons; the top ten hold around 13%. This specimen consisted of PBMCs, obtained after low-dose radiotherapy plus immunotherapy. The receptors were sampled from a female donor with ovarian cancer. The CDR3 runs from the conserved cysteine through the conserved F or W. A D gene is named only where the DNA matches it firmly. Expanded clones are given a class, and other clones once, few, many or no size at all.

J: TRBJ2-3; D: NA; V: TRBV4-3; size: many; DNA: TGCGCCAGCAGCCAACTCTGGGGGGGCACCAGCACAGATACGCAGTATTTT; CDR3: CASSQLWGGTSTDTQYF
J: TRBJ1-6; D: NA; V: TRBV18; size: NA; DNA: TGTGCCAGCTCACCAGACAGGAATTCACCCCTCCACTTT; CDR3: CASSPDRNSPLHF
J: TRBJ1-2; D: TRBD1; V: TRBV25-1; size: many; DNA: TGTGCCAGCAGTGAAGCCAGGGGGTCCCCCTATGGCTACACCTTC; CDR3: CASSEARGSPYGYTF
J: TRBJ1-1; D: NA; V: TRBV30; size: NA; DNA: TGTGCCTGGAGCTTGGTCAGGAACACTGAAGCTTTCTTT; CDR3: CAWSLVRNTEAFF
J: TRBJ2-5; D: TRBD2; V: TRBV29-1; size: many; DNA: TGCAGCGTCGAACGCGGGGGGGAGACCCAGTACTTC; CDR3: CSVERGGETQYF
J: TRBJ2-1; D: NA; V: TRBV20-1; size: few; DNA: TGCAGTGCTAGAAGGGGTGCCGGTTTTCTGTTCTTC; CDR3: CSARRGAGFLFF
J: TRBJ2-2; D: TRBD2; V: TRBV9; size: many; DNA: TGTGCCAGCAGGCCCGGGGCTAGCGGGTACACCGGGGAGCTGTTTTTT; CDR3: CASRPGASGYTGELFF
J: TRBJ2-1; D: NA; V: TRBV20-1; size: many; DNA: TGCAGTGCTAGAGTTTCCTCGGGTCGGGTCTCCTACAATGAGCAGTTCTTC; CDR3: CSARVSSGRVSYNEQFF
J: TRBJ2-1; D: NA; V: TRBV9; size: many; DNA: TGTGCCAGCAGCTTCGCCCAGGGAGGTGACGAGCAGTTCTTC; CDR3: CASSFAQGGDEQFF
J: TRBJ1-5; D: TRBD1; V: TRBV28; size: NA; DNA: TGTGCCAGCAGTTTTACTGGACAGGCTGCGTTGCCCCAGCATTTT; CDR3: CASSFTGQAALPQHF
J: TRBJ2-2; D: NA; V: TRBV18; size: many; DNA: TGTGCCAGCTCACCAAACGGCCTGAACACCGGGGAGCTGTTTTTT; CDR3: CASSPNGLNTGELFF
J: TRBJ2-1; D: TRBD1; V: TRBV7-9; size: many; DNA: TGTGCCAGCAGCATAAAGACAGGGGCCCTATACAATGAGCAGTTCTTC; CDR3: CASSIKTGALYNEQFF
J: TRBJ1-2; D: NA; V: TRBV7-2; size: many; DNA: TGTGCCAGCAGCTCCCATGGGGGGCGCGGGAACTATGGCTACACCTTC; CDR3: CASSSHGGRGNYGYTF
J: TRBJ2-3; D: TRBD2; V: TRBV5-3; size: many; DNA: TGTGCCAGCGGGAGGGAGACAGATACGCAGTATTTT; CDR3: CASGRETDTQYF
J: TRBJ1-4; D: TRBD1; V: TRBV12-3/TRBV12-4; size: many; DNA: TGTGCCAGCAGTTTCTTACAGGGGGCGGGTGAAAAACTGTTTTTT; CDR3: CASSFLQGAGEKLFF
J: TRBJ2-6; D: TRBD1; V: TRBV7-2; size: many; DNA: TGTGCCAGCAGCTCTGCGGACAGGGTCCATGGGGCCAACGTCCTGACTTTC; CDR3: CASSSADRVHGANVLTF
J: TRBJ2-3; D: TRBD1; V: TRBV29-1; size: many; DNA: TGCAGCGTACGACAGGGGGATACGCAGTATTTT; CDR3: CSVRQGDTQYF
J: TRBJ2-3; D: NA; V: TRBV28; size: once; DNA: TGTGCCAGCAGTTTTGGCGGGAGCACAGATACGCAGTATTTT; CDR3: CASSFGGSTDTQYF
J: TRBJ2-2; D: TRBD2; V: TRBV11-3; size: many; DNA: TGTGCCAGCAGCTTAGGAACTAGCGGGAGCTCCGGGGAGCTGTTTTTT; CDR3: CASSLGTSGSSGELFF
J: TRBJ2-3; D: NA; V: TRBV9; size: many; DNA: TGTGCCAGCAGCCGCAATACAGGGTCAGATACGCAGTATTTT; CDR3: CASSRNTGSDTQYF
J: TRBJ2-5; D: NA; V: TRBV18; size: many; DNA: TGTGCCAGCTCACCCTCAAATCTTGAAGAGACCCAGTACTTC; CDR3: CASSPSNLEETQYF
J: TRBJ2-5; D: TRBD2; V: TRBV15; size: many; DNA: TGTGCCACCAGCCCCAGAGGGACTACGGGAGAGACCCAGTACTTC; CDR3: CATSPRGTTGETQYF
J: TRBJ2-2; D: NA; V: TRBV19; size: many; DNA: TGTGCCAGTTCTAGGGAGAGTGCGACCGGGGAGCTGTTTTTT; CDR3: CASSRESATGELFF
J: TRBJ2-7; D: TRBD2; V: TRBV28; size: many; DNA: TGTGCCAGCAGTTTAGCGGCGGGGGGGGCCTACGAGCAGTACTTC; CDR3: CASSLAAGGAYEQYF
J: TRBJ1-1; D: NA; V: TRBV9; size: many; DNA: TGTGCCAGCAGCGTAGATCCCAGGCCGGGGACTGAAGCTTTCTTT; CDR3: CASSVDPRPGTEAFF
J: TRBJ2-1; D: NA; V: TRBV6-2/TRBV6-3; size: once; DNA: TGTGCCAGCAGTTACTCTGTGGGAGTGGGTAATGAGCAGTTCTTC; CDR3: CASSYSVGVGNEQFF
J: TRBJ1-6; D: NA; V: TRBV20-1; size: NA; DNA: TGCAGTGCCCGTAGCTTGGGCTCCTATAATTCACCCCTCCACTTT; CDR3: CSARSLGSYNSPLHF